This T cell receptor (beta chain) comes out of a study of CXCR3-negative and CXCR3-positive naive CD8 T cells. Naive CD8+ T cells had a CD45RO-CCR7+CD27+CD95- phenotype. UMI-tagged TRB cDNA libraries were built via 5' RACE. TCRdb re-called the 5' RACE reads and shows each CDR3 protein once, DNA omitted. This sample contains about 40,000 distinct CDR3 sequences. The CDR3 has 14 residues. Germline assignment: CDR1 DFQATT and CDR2 SNEGSKA (reference sequence). This clonotype was obtained from a human donor in good health. Some clones in this sample may be carry-over from other donors' samples. The gene calls are TRBV20-1 and TRBJ1-2. The specimen was naive CXCR3- CD8+ T cells from blood. Regarding subset: CD45RO-CCR7+CD27+CD95- naive CD8+ T cells lacking CXCR3 (TNR3-). CDR3 amino acids: CSARDLEGAYGYTF.